The 5 T cell receptor beta chains listed next were all sequenced from one sample in a study of T cell repertoires in cytomegalovirus infection. TCRdb re-analysed the reads in MiXCR, keeping a single row per CDR3 protein. Of around 100,000 distinct CDR3 sequences in the sample, 20% to 30% were seen once. The specimen was CD8+ T cells from PBMCs. The source of these receptors is a human donor in good health (CMV status not recorded). Some clones in this sample may be carry-over from other donors' samples.

The table lists this clonotype with many counts. This chain links TRBV19 with TRBJ2-1; D might be TRBD2 (5 bases). The V gene lost 6 bases and the J gene lost 0 bases, with 9 bases spanning the gap. The CDR3 runs to 14 residues. Per germline, CDR1 LNHDA and CDR2 SQIVND (reference sequence). CDR3 nucleotide sequence: TGTGCCAGTAGGAGCGGTTACTCCTACAATGAGCAGTTCTTC. This gives the protein CASRSGYSYNEQFF.

This chain uses TRBV7-9 with TRBJ2-2; 8 nucleotides agree with TRBD1. The CDR3 runs to 13 residues. CDR1 is SEHNR and CDR2 is FQNEAQ in the germline V gene (reference sequence). The CDR3 is CTYDRGVTGELFF. The CDR3 region has the DNA TGTACATACGACAGGGGAGTCACCGGGGAGCTGTTTTTT.

This clonotype was seen more than once but under ten times. V and J are TRBV7-9 and TRBJ2-5; no definite D call. The germline V and J ends were trimmed by 5 bases and 0 bases, with 7 bases remaining between them. Germline V gene lookup returns CDR1 SEHNR and CDR2 FQNEAQ (reference sequence). This CDR3 region has 13 residues. The CDR3 sequence is CASSTTYQETQYF. CDR3 nucleotides: TGTGCCAGCAGCACCACGTACCAAGAGACCCAGTACTTC.

The V call is TRBV27, the J call TRBJ1-6; tentative D call: TRBD1 (5 bases). The germline V gene has CDR1 MNHEY and CDR2 SMNVEV (reference sequence). This CDR3 is 16 amino acids long. V lost 5 bases and J 9 bases, leaving 20 bases between the germline ends. CDR3 protein: CASSPTIGALGSPLHF. In DNA, the CDR3 is TGTGCCAGCAGTCCCACCATCGGGGCGCTGGGTTCACCCCTCCACTTT.

This clonotype occurred once. This chain joins TRBV7-9 and TRBJ1-2, with a possible D match to TRBD1 (5 bases). Deletions cut 1 base from V and 8 bases from J, with 8 bases between. CDR1 and CDR2 (germline): SEHNR, FQNEAQ (reference sequence). This CDR3 is built from 12 residues. Here the CDR3 reads CASSLVGAGYTF. CDR3 DNA: TGTGCCAGCAGCTTAGTAGGGGCAGGCTACACCTTC. The full variable domain, its missing parts supplied by reference TRBV7-9 and TRBJ1-2, is DTGVSQNPRHKITKRGQNVTFRCDPISEHNRLYWYRQTLGQGPEFLTYFQNEAQLEKSRLLSDRFSAERPKGSFSTLEIQRTEQGDSAMYLCASSLVGAGYTFGSGTRLTVV.